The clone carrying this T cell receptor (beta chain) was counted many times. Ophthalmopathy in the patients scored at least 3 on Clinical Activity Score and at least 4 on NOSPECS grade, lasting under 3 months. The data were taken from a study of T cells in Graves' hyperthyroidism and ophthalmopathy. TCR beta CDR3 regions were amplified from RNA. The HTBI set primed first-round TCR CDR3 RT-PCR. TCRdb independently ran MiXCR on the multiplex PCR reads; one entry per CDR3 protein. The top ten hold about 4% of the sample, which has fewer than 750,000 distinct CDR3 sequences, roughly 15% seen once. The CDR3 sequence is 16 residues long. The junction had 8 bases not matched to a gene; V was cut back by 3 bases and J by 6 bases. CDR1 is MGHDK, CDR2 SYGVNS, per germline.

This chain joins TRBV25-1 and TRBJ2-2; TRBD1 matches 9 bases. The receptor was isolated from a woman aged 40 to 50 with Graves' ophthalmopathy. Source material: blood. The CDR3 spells CASSDFGTGTSGELFF. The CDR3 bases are TGTGCCAGCAGTGACTTTGGGACAGGGACATCCGGGGAGCTGTTTTTT.